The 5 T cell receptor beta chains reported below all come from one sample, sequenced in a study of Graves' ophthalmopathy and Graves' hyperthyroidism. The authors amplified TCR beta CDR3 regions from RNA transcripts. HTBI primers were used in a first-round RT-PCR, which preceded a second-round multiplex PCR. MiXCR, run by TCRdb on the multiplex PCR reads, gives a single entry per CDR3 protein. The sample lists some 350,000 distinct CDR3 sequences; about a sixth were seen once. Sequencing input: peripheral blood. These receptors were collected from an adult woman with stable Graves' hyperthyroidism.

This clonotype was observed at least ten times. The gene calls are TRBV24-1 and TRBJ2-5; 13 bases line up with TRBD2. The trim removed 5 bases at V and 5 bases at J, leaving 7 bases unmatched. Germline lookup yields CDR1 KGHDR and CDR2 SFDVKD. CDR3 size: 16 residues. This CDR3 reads CATSGGLAGNQETQYF. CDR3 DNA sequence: TGTGCCACCAGTGGGGGACTAGCGGGAAATCAGGAGACCCAGTACTTC.

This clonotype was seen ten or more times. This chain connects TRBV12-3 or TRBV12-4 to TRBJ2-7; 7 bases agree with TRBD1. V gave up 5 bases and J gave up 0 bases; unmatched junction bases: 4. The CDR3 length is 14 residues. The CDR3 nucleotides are TGTGCCAGCAGTAACCGGGACAGCTCCTACGAGCAGTACTTC. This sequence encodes CASSNRDSSYEQYF.

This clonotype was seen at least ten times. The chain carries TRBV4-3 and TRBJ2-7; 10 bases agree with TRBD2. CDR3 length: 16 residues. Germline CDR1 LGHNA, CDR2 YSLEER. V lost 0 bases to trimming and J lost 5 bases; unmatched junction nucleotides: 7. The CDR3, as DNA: TGCGCCAGCAGCCAAGATGGGCTAGCGGGAGTCAACGAGCAGTACTTC. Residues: CASSQDGLAGVNEQYF.

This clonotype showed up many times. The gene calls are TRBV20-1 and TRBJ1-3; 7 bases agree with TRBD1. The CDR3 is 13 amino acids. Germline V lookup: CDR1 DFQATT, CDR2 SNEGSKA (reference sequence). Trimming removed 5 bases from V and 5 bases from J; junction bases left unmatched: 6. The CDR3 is CSALPTGRNTIYF. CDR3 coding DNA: TGCAGTGCTCTCCCGACAGGGAGAAACACCATATATTTT.

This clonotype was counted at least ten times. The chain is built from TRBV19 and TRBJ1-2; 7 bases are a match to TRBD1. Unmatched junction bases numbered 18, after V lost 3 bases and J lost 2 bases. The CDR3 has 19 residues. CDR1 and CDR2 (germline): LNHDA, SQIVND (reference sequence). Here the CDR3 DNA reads TGTGCCAGTAGTATCTTCAGCGTTTTAGGGGGCGCGGAAAACTATGGCTACACCTTC. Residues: CASSIFSVLGGAENYGYTF.